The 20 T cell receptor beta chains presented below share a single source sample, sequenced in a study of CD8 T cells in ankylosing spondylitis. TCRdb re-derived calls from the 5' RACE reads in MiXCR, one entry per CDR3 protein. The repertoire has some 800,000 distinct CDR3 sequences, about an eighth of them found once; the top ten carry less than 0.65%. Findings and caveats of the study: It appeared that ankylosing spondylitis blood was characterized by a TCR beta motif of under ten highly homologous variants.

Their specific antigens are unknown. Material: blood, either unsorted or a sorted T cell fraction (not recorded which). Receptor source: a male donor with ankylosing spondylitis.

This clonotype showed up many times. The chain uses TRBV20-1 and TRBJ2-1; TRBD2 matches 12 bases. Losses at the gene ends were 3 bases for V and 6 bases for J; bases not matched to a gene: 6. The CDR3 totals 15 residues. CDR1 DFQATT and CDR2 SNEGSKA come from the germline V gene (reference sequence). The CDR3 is CSARVTSGRVNEQFF. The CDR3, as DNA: TGCAGTGCTAGGGTGACTAGCGGGAGAGTCAATGAGCAGTTCTTC.

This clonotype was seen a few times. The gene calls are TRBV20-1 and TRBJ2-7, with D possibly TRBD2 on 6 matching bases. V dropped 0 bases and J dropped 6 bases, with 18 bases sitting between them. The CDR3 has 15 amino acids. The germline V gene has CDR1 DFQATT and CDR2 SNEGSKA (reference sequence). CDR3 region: CSARDPAAGRSEQYF. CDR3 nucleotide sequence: TGCAGTGCTAGAGACCCAGCGGCGGGGAGGTCCGAGCAGTACTTC.

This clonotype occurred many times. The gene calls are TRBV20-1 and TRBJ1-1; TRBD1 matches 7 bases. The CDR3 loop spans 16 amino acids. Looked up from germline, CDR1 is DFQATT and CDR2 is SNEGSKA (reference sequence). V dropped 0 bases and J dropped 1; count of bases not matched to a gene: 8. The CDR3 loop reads CSARDTRRTGNTEAFF. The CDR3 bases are TGCAGTGCTAGAGATACGAGGAGGACAGGGAACACTGAAGCTTTCTTT.

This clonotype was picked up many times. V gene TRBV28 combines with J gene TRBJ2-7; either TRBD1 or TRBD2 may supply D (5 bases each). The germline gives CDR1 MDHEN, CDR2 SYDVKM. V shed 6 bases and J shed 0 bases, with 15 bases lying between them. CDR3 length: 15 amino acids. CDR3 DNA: TGTGCCAGCAGGCGATTCGTTGGGGGCTCCTACGAGCAGTACTTC. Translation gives CASRRFVGGSYEQYF.

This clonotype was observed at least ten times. CDR3: CSAIRSADTQYF. The DNA of the CDR3 is TGCAGCGCCATCCGCAGTGCAGATACGCAGTATTTT. The chain combines TRBV29-1 with TRBJ2-3; D ambiguous. V dropped 7 bases and J dropped 4 bases, with 12 bases sitting between them. This CDR3 contains 12 residues. Germline CDR1 and CDR2: SQVTM and ANQGSEA.

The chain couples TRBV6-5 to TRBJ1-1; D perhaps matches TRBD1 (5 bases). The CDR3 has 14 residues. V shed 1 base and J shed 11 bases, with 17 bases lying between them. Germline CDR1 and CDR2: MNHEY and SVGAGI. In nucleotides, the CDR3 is TGTGCCAGCAGTTACTGGGGCGGGCCCTCGGGGGCTTTCTTT. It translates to CASSYWGGPSGAFF.

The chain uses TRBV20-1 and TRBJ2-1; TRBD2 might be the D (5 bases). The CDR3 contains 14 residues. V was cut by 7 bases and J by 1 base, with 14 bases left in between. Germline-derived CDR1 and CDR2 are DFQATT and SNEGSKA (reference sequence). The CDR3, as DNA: TGCAGTGACAGCGGTACGGGATCCTACAATGAGCAGTTCTTC. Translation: CSDSGTGSYNEQFF.

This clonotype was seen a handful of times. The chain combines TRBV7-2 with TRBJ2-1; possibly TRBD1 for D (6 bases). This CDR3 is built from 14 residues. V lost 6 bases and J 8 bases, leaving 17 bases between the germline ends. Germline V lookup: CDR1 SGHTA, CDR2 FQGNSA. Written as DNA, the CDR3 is TGTGCCAGCAGATACAGGGTCCTTAGCGATGAGCAGTTCTTC. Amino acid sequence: CASRYRVLSDEQFF.

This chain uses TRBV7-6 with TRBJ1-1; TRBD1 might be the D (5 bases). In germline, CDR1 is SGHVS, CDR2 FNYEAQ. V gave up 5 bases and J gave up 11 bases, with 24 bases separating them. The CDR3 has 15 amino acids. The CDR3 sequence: CASSPPGRQMSGAFF. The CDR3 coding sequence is TGTGCCAGCAGCCCCCCAGGGAGACAGATGAGTGGGGCTTTCTTT.

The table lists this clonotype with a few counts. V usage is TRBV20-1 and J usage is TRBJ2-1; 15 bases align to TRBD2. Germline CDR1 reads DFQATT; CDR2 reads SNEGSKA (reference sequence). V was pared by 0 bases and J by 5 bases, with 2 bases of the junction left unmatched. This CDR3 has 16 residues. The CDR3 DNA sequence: TGCAGTGCTAGAGATGGACTAGCGGGGGGGAACAATGAGCAGTTCTTC. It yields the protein CSARDGLAGGNNEQFF.

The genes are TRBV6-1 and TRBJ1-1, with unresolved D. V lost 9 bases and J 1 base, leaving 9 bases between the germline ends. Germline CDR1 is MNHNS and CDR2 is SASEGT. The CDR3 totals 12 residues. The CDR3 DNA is TGTGCCAGTCCCGGGCAGAACACTGAAGCTTTCTTT. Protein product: CASPGQNTEAFF.

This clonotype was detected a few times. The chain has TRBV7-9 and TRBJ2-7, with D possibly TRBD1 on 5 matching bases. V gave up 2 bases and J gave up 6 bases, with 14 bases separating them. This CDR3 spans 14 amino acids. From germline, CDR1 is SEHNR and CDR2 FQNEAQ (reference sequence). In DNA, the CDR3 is TGTGCCAGCAGCTTAAGGGGCCAACTACTCGAGCAGTACTTC. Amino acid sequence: CASSLRGQLLEQYF.

CDR3 residues: CASSQAVSPEDEQYF. The CDR3 DNA reads TGCGCCAGCAGCCAAGCGGTCTCGCCAGAGGACGAGCAGTACTTC. The chain employs TRBV4-1 and TRBJ2-7, with D uncertain. The V gene's germline CDR1 is MGHRA and CDR2 YSYEKL. This CDR3 contains 15 residues. V lost 1 base and J 5 bases, leaving 15 bases between the germline ends.

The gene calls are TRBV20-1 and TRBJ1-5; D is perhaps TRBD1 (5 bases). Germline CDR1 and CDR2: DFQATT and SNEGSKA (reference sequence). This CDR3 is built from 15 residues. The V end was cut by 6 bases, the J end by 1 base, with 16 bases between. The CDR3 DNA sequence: TGCAGTGCCAGGCATGCAGGGTGGAGCAATCAGCCCCAGCATTTT. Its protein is CSARHAGWSNQPQHF.

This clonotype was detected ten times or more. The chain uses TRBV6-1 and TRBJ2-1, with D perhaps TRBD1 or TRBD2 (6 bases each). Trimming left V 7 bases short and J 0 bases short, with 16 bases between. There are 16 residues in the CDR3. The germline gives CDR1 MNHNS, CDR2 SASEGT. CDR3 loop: CASTRQGGSSYNEQFF. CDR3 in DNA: TGTGCCAGCACCCGGCAAGGGGGGAGCTCCTACAATGAGCAGTTCTTC.

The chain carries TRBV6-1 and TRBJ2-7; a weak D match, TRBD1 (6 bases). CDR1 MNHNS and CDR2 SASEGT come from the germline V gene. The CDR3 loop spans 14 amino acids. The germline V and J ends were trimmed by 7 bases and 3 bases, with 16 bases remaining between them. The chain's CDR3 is CASIPRTDYYEQYF. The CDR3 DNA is TGTGCCAGCATTCCACGGACAGATTACTACGAGCAGTACTTC.

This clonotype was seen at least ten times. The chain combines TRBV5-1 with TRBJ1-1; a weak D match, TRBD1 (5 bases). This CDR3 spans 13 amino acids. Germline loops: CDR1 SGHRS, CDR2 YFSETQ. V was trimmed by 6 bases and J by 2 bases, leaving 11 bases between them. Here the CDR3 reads CASTSTVNTEAFF. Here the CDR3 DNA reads TGCGCCAGCACATCGACAGTAAACACTGAAGCTTTCTTT. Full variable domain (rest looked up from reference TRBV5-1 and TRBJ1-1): KAGVTQTPRYLIKTRGQQVTLSCSPISGHRSVSWYQQTPGQGLQFLFEYFSETQRNKGNFPGRFSGRQFSNSRSEMNVSTLELGDSALYLCASTSTVNTEAFFGQGTRLTVV.

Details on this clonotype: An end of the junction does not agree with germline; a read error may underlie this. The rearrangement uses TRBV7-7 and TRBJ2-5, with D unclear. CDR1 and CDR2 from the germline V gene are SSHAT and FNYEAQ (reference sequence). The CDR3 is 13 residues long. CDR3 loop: CASSETGSQTQYF. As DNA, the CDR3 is TGTGCTAGCAGCGAAACGGGCAGTCAGACCCAGTACTTC.

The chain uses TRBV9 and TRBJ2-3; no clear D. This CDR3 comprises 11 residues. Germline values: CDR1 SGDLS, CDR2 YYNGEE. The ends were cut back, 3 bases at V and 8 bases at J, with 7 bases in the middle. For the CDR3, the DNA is TGTGCCAGCAGCGCGAGTGTTACGCAGTATTTT. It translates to CASSASVTQYF. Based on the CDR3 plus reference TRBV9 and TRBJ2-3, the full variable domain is DSGVTQTPKHLITATGQRVTLRCSPRSGDLSVYWYQQSLDQGLQFLIQYYNGEERAKGNILERFSAQQFPDLHSELNLSSLELGDSALYFCASSASVTQYFGPGTRLTVL.

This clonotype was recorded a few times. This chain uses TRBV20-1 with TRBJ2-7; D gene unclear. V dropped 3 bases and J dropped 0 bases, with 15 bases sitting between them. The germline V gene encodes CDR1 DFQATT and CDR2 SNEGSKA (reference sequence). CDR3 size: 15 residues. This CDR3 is CSASVLPVSSYEQYF. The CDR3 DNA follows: TGCAGTGCTAGCGTACTCCCGGTGAGCTCCTACGAGCAGTACTTC.